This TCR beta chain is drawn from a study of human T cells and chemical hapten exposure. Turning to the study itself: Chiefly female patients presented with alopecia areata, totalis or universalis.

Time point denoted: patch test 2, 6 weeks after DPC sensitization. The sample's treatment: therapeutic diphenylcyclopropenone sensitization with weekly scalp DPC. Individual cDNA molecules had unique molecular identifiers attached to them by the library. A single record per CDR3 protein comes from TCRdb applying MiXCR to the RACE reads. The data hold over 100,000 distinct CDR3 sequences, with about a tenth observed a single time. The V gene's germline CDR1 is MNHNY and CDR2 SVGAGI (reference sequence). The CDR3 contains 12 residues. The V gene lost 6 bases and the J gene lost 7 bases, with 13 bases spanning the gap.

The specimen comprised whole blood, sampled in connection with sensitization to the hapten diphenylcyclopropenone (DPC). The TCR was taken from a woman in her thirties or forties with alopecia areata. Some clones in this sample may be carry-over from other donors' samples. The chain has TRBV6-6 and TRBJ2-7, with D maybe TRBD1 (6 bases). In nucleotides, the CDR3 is TGTGCCAGCAGCCTGACAGGTCAAGAGCAGTACTTC. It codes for CASSLTGQEQYF.